The rows below give T cell receptor beta chains drawn from one sample of a study of blood T cell repertoires in COVID-19. The method was immunoSEQ multiplex PCR; TCRdb's version includes in-frame clones alone and lacks a portion of them. The profile shows approximately 300,000 clones, 87% of them singletons. Sample: peripheral blood. These receptors came from a man between 45 and 60 years old with active or convalescent COVID-19. The CDR3 runs from the conserved cysteine through the conserved F or W. The order of the fields is V gene, J gene, CDR3 protein.

v_call: TRBV10-3; j_call: TRBJ1-1; cdr3_aa: CAISGSNTEAFF
v_call: TRBV5-1; j_call: TRBJ2-7; cdr3_aa: CASREVAGVNEQYF
v_call: TRBV5-4; j_call: TRBJ2-4; cdr3_aa: CASSLGAEPKNIQYF
v_call: TRBV7-2; j_call: TRBJ2-1; cdr3_aa: CASSPGLAGGGYNEQFF
v_call: TRBV19; j_call: TRBJ1-2; cdr3_aa: CASSISRWLYRKKDGYTF
v_call: TRBV6-6; j_call: TRBJ1-2; cdr3_aa: CASSRDRDYGYTF
v_call: TRBV19; j_call: TRBJ2-3; cdr3_aa: CASSIRETTDTQYF
v_call: TRBV7-9; j_call: TRBJ1-5; cdr3_aa: CASRGQDTQPQHF
v_call: TRBV19; j_call: TRBJ1-1; cdr3_aa: CASRNFNFWGRESGEAFF
v_call: TRBV27; j_call: TRBJ1-2; cdr3_aa: CASSYLPAGGGKHGYTF
v_call: TRBV19; j_call: TRBJ1-5; cdr3_aa: CASSILQGARQPQHF
v_call: TRBV11-1; j_call: TRBJ2-5; cdr3_aa: CASSRLAGGPGETQYF
v_call: TRBV5-1; j_call: TRBJ1-3; cdr3_aa: CASRPRADSGNTIYF
v_call: TRBV30; j_call: TRBJ2-7; cdr3_aa: CAWSYSYEQYF
v_call: TRBV2; j_call: TRBJ1-5; cdr3_aa: CASSVAGISNQPQHF
v_call: TRBV28; j_call: TRBJ2-1; cdr3_aa: CASSHTSELYNEQFF
v_call: TRBV7-2; j_call: TRBJ1-1; cdr3_aa: CASAETAGGTEAFF
v_call: TRBV3-1/TRBV3-2; j_call: TRBJ1-5; cdr3_aa: CASSPQRGNQPQHF
v_call: TRBV7-2; j_call: TRBJ1-1; cdr3_aa: CASSPGGVYGVNTEAFF
v_call: TRBV27; j_call: TRBJ1-6; cdr3_aa: CASSPGGAFINSPLHF
v_call: TRBV6-5; j_call: TRBJ1-1; cdr3_aa: CASSYGEGTEAFF
v_call: TRBV28; j_call: TRBJ1-4; cdr3_aa: CASRPQGKSNEKLFF
v_call: TRBV3-1/TRBV3-2; j_call: TRBJ2-1; cdr3_aa: CASSQGGGVNEQFF
v_call: TRBV7-6; j_call: TRBJ2-2; cdr3_aa: CASSSLYTLSTGELFF
v_call: TRBV5-1; j_call: TRBJ2-7; cdr3_aa: CASSPNDRLIGYEQYF